Listed below are T cell receptor beta chains from one sample, sequenced in a study of T-cell memory formation after mild COVID-19. Using its own MiXCR run on the 5' RACE reads, TCRdb lists one record per CDR3 protein. The sample gives about 90,000 distinct CDR3 sequences, over 13% of which show up once; under 45% is in the top ten. Sequenced material: PBMCs or a T cell subset sorted from them (not recorded which). These receptors all come from a young man who had mild COVID-19 (a few samples of this study predate the infection). Cell type and time point are not known. Both conserved end residues are part of each CDR3. The D gene is left open where the match is weak. The size entry is marked missing in some rows and otherwise reads once, few, many or a size class.

medium-sized,TRBV19,TRBJ2-2,.,TGTGCCACCCGAGCCGGGGAGCTGTTTTTT,CATRAGELFF
few,TRBV12-3/TRBV12-4,TRBJ2-7,TRBD2,TGTGCCAGCAGTTTCCGTCCTAGCGGAACCTACGAGCAGTACTTC,CASSFRPSGTYEQYF
few,TRBV7-8,TRBJ1-6,.,TGTGCCAGCAGCTCGAGACTACCCTCCTATAATTCACCCCTCCACTTT,CASSSRLPSYNSPLHF
few,TRBV19,TRBJ2-3,.,TGTGCCACTAGACCGCAGGGGATACAGGATACGCAGTATTTT,CATRPQGIQDTQYF
.,TRBV28,TRBJ2-1,.,TGTGCCAGCAGTTTAGCCCAAGTGGGGGCCCCGCAGTTCTTC,CASSLAQVGAPQFF
many,TRBV12-3/TRBV12-4,TRBJ2-5,TRBD2,TGTGCCAGCAGGGGTGAGACTAGCGGGGTATCGGAGACCCAGTACTTC,CASRGETSGVSETQYF
.,TRBV19,TRBJ2-7,TRBD1,TGTGCCAGTAGTATTATACCGGGACAGGGGGCGGGCGAGCAGTACTTC,CASSIIPGQGAGEQYF
few,TRBV6-6,TRBJ2-3,.,TGTGCCAGCACCATCAGCACAGATACGCAGTATTTT,CASTISTDTQYF
few,TRBV7-8,TRBJ2-1,TRBD2,TGTGCCAGCAGCCCGAGGGAGCGGGGAGTGTTCAATGAGCAGTTCTTC,CASSPRERGVFNEQFF
.,TRBV4-3,TRBJ2-3,.,TGCGCCAGCAGCCAAGAAGGCGGATCGGGGAGGATAGATACGCAGTATTTT,CASSQEGGSGRIDTQYF
.,TRBV28,TRBJ1-5,.,TGTGCCAGCAGTACCCGGACTAAAATTAGCAATCAGCCCCAGCATTTT,CASSTRTKISNQPQHF
few,TRBV4-1,TRBJ1-5,.,TGCGCCAGCAGCCAAGGTCAGGCGGTATATAGCAATCAGCCCCAGCATTTT,CASSQGQAVYSNQPQHF
few,TRBV7-3,TRBJ2-3,.,TGTGCCAGCAGCTTACCCGGGGTGACAGATACGCAGTATTTT,CASSLPGVTDTQYF
few,TRBV29-1,TRBJ2-3,.,TGCAGCGTTGTGGTGGATAGCACAGATACGCAGTATTTT,CSVVVDSTDTQYF
.,TRBV27,TRBJ2-1,.,TGTGCCACGTGGGAGAGCCCTCCGGGCAATGAGCAGTTCTTC,CATWESPPGNEQFF